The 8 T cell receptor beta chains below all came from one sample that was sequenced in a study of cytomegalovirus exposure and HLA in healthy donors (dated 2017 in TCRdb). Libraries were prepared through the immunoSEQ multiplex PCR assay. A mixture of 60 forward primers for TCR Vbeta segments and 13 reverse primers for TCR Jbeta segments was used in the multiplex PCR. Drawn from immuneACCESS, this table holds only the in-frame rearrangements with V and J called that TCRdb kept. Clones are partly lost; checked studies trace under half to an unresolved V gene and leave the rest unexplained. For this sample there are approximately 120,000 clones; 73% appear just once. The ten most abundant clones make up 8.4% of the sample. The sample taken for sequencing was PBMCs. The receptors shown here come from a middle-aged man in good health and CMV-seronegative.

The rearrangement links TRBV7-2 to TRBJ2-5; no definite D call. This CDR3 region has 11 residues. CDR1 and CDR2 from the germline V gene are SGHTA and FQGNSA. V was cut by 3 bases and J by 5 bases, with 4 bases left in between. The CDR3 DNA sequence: TGTGCCAGCAGCTTCCGGGAGACCCAGTACTTC. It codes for CASSFRETQYF.

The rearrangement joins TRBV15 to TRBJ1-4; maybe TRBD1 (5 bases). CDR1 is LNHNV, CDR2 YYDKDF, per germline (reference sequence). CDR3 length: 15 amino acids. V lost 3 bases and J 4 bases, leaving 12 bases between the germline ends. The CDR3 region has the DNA TGTGCCACCAGCAGCGTAGCGGGGGTTAATGAAAAACTGTTTTTT. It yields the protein CATSSVAGVNEKLFF.

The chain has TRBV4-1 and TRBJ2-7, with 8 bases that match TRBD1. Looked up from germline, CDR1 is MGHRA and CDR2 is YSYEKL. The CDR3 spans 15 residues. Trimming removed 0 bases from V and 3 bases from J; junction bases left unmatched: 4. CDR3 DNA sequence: TGCGCCAGCAGCCAAGAGCCAGGGGGCGGCTACGAGCAGTACTTC. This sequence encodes CASSQEPGGGYEQYF.

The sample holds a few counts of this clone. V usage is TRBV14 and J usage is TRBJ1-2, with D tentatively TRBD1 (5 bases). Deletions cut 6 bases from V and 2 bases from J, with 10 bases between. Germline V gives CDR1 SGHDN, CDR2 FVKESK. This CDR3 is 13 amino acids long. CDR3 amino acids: CASSGTGNYGYTF. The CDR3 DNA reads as TGTGCCAGCAGTGGGACTGGGAACTATGGCTACACCTTC.

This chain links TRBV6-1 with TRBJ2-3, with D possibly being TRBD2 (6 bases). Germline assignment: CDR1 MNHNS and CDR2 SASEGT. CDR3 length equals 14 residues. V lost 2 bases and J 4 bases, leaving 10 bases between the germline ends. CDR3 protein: CASSERLAPDTQYF. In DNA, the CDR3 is TGTGCCAGCAGTGAAAGGCTAGCGCCAGATACGCAGTATTTT.

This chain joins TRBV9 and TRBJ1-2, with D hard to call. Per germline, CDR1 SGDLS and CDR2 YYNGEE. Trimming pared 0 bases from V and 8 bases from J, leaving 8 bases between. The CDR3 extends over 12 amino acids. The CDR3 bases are TGTGCCAGCAGCGTAGGTCCCGGGGGCTACACCTTC. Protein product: CASSVGPGGYTF.

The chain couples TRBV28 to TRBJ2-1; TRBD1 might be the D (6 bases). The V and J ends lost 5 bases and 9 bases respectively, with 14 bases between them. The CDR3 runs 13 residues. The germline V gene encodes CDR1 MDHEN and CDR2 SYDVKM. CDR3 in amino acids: CASSTRGLSEQFF. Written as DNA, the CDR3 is TGTGCCAGCAGTACCAGGGGATTGAGTGAGCAGTTCTTC.

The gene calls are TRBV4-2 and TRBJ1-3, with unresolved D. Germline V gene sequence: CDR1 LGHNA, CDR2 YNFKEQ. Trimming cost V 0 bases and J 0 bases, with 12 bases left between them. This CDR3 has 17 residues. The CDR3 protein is CASSQDRGFSSGNTIYF. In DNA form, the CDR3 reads TGTGCCAGCAGCCAAGATCGAGGGTTCAGCTCTGGAAACACCATATATTTT.